A single sample is the source of the 18 T cell receptor beta chains below, sequenced in a study of blood T cell repertoires in COVID-19. The protocol was immunoSEQ multiplex PCR, while the TCRdb copy is restricted to in-frame clones and leaves out a portion. In the table there are 340,000 or so clones, over 70% of which are singletons. The sample comprised peripheral blood. All receptors derive from a man younger than 45 with active or convalescent COVID-19.

The chain has TRBV5-1 and TRBJ1-3; D unresolved. This CDR3 has 15 amino acids. Germline CDR1 is SGHRS and CDR2 is YFSETQ. The ends were cut back, 0 bases at V and 0 bases at J, with 7 bases in the middle. The chain's CDR3 is CASSLDYSSGNTIYF. CDR3 nucleotides: TGCGCCAGCAGCTTGGATTACTCCTCTGGAAACACCATATATTTT.

The V call is TRBV4-2, the J call TRBJ2-5; D possibly corresponds to TRBD2 (5 bases). CDR3 length: 14 residues. Trimming removed 3 bases from V and 4 bases from J, with 12 bases in between. Per the germline V gene, CDR1 is LGHNA and CDR2 is YNFKEQ. The CDR3 DNA sequence: TGTGCCAGCAGCCATGGGGAGCGGAGAGAGACCCAGTACTTC. Translating it yields CASSHGERRETQYF.

This clone was counted between two and nine times. The identical CDR3 is also encoded by other nucleotide sequences in the sample. The V gene is TRBV7-6, the J gene TRBJ2-6, with a weak D call TRBD1 (6 bases). The germline V and J ends were trimmed by 6 bases and 3 bases, with 15 bases remaining between them. The germline gives CDR1 SGHVS, CDR2 FNYEAQ. This CDR3 spans 16 amino acids. The CDR3 spells CASSLSQGGGANVLTF. CDR3 nucleotide sequence: TGTGCCAGCAGTTTATCACAGGGTGGTGGGGCCAACGTCCTGACTTTC.

The DNA of the CDR3 is TGTGCCAGCAGCTCAACTGGGGGGTCGGTAGGTTCGGGATCTGGCTACACCTTC. It is translated as CASSSTGGSVGSGSGYTF. V is TRBV5-8 and J is TRBJ1-2; TRBD1 might be the D (5 bases). V was trimmed by 3 bases and J by 7 bases, leaving 28 bases between them. Germline CDR1 reads SGHTS; CDR2 reads YDEGEE. The CDR3 runs to 18 residues.

This chain uses TRBV7-3 with TRBJ2-5; D perhaps matches TRBD1 (6 bases). This CDR3 is built from 15 residues. V dropped 3 bases and J dropped 6 bases, with 17 bases sitting between them. From germline, CDR1 is SGHTA and CDR2 FQGTGA. The CDR3 region is CASSFVWGHGKTQYF. The CDR3 DNA follows: TGTGCCAGCAGCTTTGTTTGGGGACACGGAAAGACCCAGTACTTC.

The chain is built from TRBV7-2 and TRBJ2-7, with TRBD2 as a possible D gene (6 bases). CDR3 length: 17 amino acids. Trimming took 5 bases from V and 1 from J, leaving 21 bases between them. Germline V gene sequence: CDR1 SGHTA, CDR2 FQGNSA. The CDR3: CASSMGGASQRSYEQYF. For the CDR3, the DNA is TGTGCCAGCAGCATGGGGGGAGCTAGTCAACGGTCCTACGAGCAGTACTTC.

This clone came up once. This could be a read error, since a much larger clone is one nucleotide away. The chain couples TRBV27 to TRBJ1-1; 8 positions match TRBD1. This CDR3 has 13 amino acids. The junction had 1 base not matched to a gene; V was cut back by 3 bases and J by 4 bases. Germline assignment: CDR1 MNHEY and CDR2 SMNVEV (reference sequence). The CDR3: CASSLTGVTEAFF. CDR3 bases: TGTGCCAGCAGTTTGACAGGGGTCACTGAAGCTTTCTTT.

V and J are TRBV18 and TRBJ2-7, with D possibly matching TRBD2 (6 bases). Germline V gives CDR1 KGHSH, CDR2 LQKENI. The CDR3 is 16 amino acids. Trimming pared 6 bases from V and 0 bases from J, leaving 18 bases between. This CDR3 is CASSAAGTQISYEQYF. CDR3 DNA sequence: TGTGCCAGCTCGGCCGCCGGGACTCAGATCTCCTACGAGCAGTACTTC.

This clone was observed a handful of times. V usage is TRBV7-2 and J usage is TRBJ1-1; possible D gene TRBD1, 5 bases. The V gene lost 4 bases and the J gene lost 1 base, with 13 bases spanning the gap. The germline V gene encodes CDR1 SGHTA and CDR2 FQGNSA. The CDR3 sequence is 15 residues long. The CDR3, as DNA: TGTGCCAGCAGCTCGACGGGGGTCCCGAACACTGAAGCTTTCTTT. It yields the protein CASSSTGVPNTEAFF.

The chain carries TRBV7-6 and TRBJ1-3; no reliable D call. V was clipped by 0 bases and J by 0 bases, with 9 bases between them. There are 16 residues in the CDR3. CDR1 is SGHVS, CDR2 FNYEAQ, per germline. CDR3 in amino acids: CASSLALPNSGNTIYF. CDR3 DNA sequence: TGTGCCAGCAGCTTAGCGCTCCCTAACTCTGGAAACACCATATATTTT.

This clone was observed at least ten times. The chain recombines TRBV28 with TRBJ2-5; no definite D call. Trimming stripped 6 bases from V and 5 bases from J, with 13 bases between. The CDR3 is made up of 13 amino acids. Germline V gives CDR1 MDHEN, CDR2 SYDVKM. The CDR3: CASSPVATETQYF. For the CDR3, the DNA is TGTGCCAGCAGCCCCGTAGCCACGGAGACCCAGTACTTC.

V usage is TRBV2 and J usage is TRBJ1-2; D uncertain. V dropped 4 bases and J dropped 7 bases, with 10 bases sitting between them. The CDR3 is made up of 12 amino acids. Germline V gene sequence: CDR1 SNHLY, CDR2 FYNNEI. The CDR3 is CASSVTAIGYTF. The CDR3 nucleotides are TGTGCCAGCAGTGTGACTGCGATTGGCTACACCTTC.

The chain links TRBV7-3 to TRBJ2-5; weak D call: TRBD2 (6 bases). Germline-derived CDR1 and CDR2 are SGHTA and FQGTGA. This CDR3 region has 14 residues. With 0 bases removed from V and 5 bases from J, the gap between germline ends came to 10 bases. CDR3 loop: CASSLTREVETQYF. In DNA form, the CDR3 reads TGTGCCAGCAGCTTAACCAGGGAGGTGGAGACCCAGTACTTC.

This chain joins TRBV7-8 and TRBJ2-3; 11 bases map to TRBD2. Unmatched junction bases numbered 5, after V lost 5 bases and J lost 1 base. The V gene's germline CDR1 is SGHVS and CDR2 FQNEAQ. The CDR3 consists of 16 residues. CDR3 bases: TGTGCCAGCAGCCATCCGACTAGCGGGGGCACAGATACGCAGTATTTT. It translates to CASSHPTSGGTDTQYF.

The CDR3 DNA reads as TGTGCCAGCAGTTCCCCCGACAGGGCGGGAAACACCATATATTTT. Translated: CASSSPDRAGNTIYF. V and J are TRBV28 and TRBJ1-3; 7 positions match TRBD1. With 4 bases clipped from V and 4 bases from J, the junction kept 7 bases outside the gene matches. The CDR3 loop spans 15 amino acids. Germline CDR1 is MDHEN and CDR2 is SYDVKM.

As concerns this clone: The junction shows a germline mismatch at one end, possibly a read error. Written as DNA, the CDR3 is TGTGCCAGCAGAGAAGGGAGCTCCTACAATGAGCAGTTCTTC. Translation gives CASREGSSYNEQFF. The chain carries TRBV6-1 and TRBJ2-1; D perhaps matches TRBD2 (5 bases). This CDR3 region has 14 residues. In germline, CDR1 is MNHNS, CDR2 SASEGT.

The chain carries TRBV7-9 and TRBJ1-4; D gene uncertain. V was cut by 4 bases and J by 0 bases, with 15 bases left in between. This CDR3 has 17 amino acids. Germline V gives CDR1 SEHNR, CDR2 FQNEAQ (reference sequence). The CDR3 DNA reads TGTGCCAGCAGCTCCGACGGGAACTTTGCAACTAATGAAAAACTGTTTTTT. Its translation is CASSSDGNFATNEKLFF.

The rearrangement joins TRBV2 to TRBJ2-1; the match to TRBD2 covers 10 bases. J gave up 5 bases and V 5 bases, and 3 bases lay outside the gene matches. The germline CDR1 and CDR2 sequences are SNHLY and FYNNEI. The CDR3 has 14 residues. Here the CDR3 reads CASSRLAGHNEQFF. CDR3 DNA: TGTGCCAGCAGTAGACTAGCGGGCCACAATGAGCAGTTCTTC. Together with reference TRBV2 and TRBJ2-1, the CDR3 gives the full variable domain: EPEVTQTPSHQVTQMGQEVILRCVPISNHLYFYWYRQILGQKVEFLVSFYNNEISEKSEIFDDQFSVERPDGSNFTLKIRSTKLEDSAMYFCASSRLAGHNEQFFGPGTRLTVL.